The clone carrying this T cell receptor beta chain has only one observation. Its specificity is unknown. This entry belongs to a study of blood T cells in healthy people across ages. A second PCR, run for roughly 7 to 11 cycles, used a sample-barcoded 5' primer plus a J-beta primer mix. Via MiXCR, TCRdb re-called the 5' RACE reads, giving one row per CDR3 protein. Among 1.5 million to 2 million distinct CDR3 sequences listed, 49% were seen once. This CDR3 is 14 amino acids long. Germline-derived CDR1 and CDR2 are SEHNR and FQNEAQ (reference sequence). The V end lost 3 bases, the J end lost 0 bases, and 8 bases lay between the germline ends. Study-level points and caveats: Shifts in expanded clonotypes may have been confounded by donor CMV status, which was unknown.

Sample donors were healthy Caucasian individuals that came from Russia, aged about 6 to 100. The sample, about 9.2 milliliters of peripheral blood, was drawn from each donor. Isolation recovered at least 6.5 million PBMCs from every sample. This receptor was identified in a woman aged 40 to 55 in good health. Sequencing used blood. The chain is built from TRBV7-9 and TRBJ1-2; no clear D. This CDR3 reads CASSFQTTNYGYTF. CDR3 nucleotides: TGTGCCAGCAGCTTCCAAACAACTAACTATGGCTACACCTTC.